Each of the 20 T cell receptor beta chains below was sequenced from the same sample in a study of breast tumors, draining lymph nodes, adjacent tissues. Samples came from axillary lymph nodes draining the breast cancer. TCRdb itself ran the multiplex PCR reads through MiXCR, one entry per CDR3 protein. Of about 180,000 distinct CDR3 sequences in the sample, 33% were seen once. The specimen was axillary lymph node tissue. These receptors were obtained from a female donor with breast cancer. Some clones in this sample may be carry-over from other donors' samples.

Comments on this clonotype: This may arise from a read error, as a much more abundant clone is one base away. The J gene is TRBJ2-1, the V gene TRBV9; a possible D gene is TRBD2 (6 bases). The CDR3 contains 15 residues. Germline lookup yields CDR1 SGDLS and CDR2 YYNGEE. CDR3 loop: CASSVYSGSYNEQSF. The DNA of the CDR3 is TGTGCCAGCAGCGTATATAGCGGCTCCTACAATGAGCAGTCCTTC.

This clonotype was seen ten or more times. The chain joins TRBV9 to TRBJ1-4, with D hard to call. Trimming removed 0 bases from V and 8 bases from J, with 14 bases in between. In germline, CDR1 is SGDLS, CDR2 YYNGEE. This CDR3 spans 15 amino acids. This CDR3 reads CASSVDGRADEKLFF. The CDR3 DNA reads TGTGCCAGCAGCGTAGACGGGAGGGCCGACGAAAAACTGTTTTTT.

There are many counts of this clonotype. This sequence joins TRBV7-6 and TRBJ1-4; TRBD1 matches 7 bases. This CDR3 has 14 residues. V gave up 1 base and J gave up 8 bases; unmatched junction bases: 4. Germline values: CDR1 SGHVS, CDR2 FNYEAQ. The CDR3 nucleotides read TGTGCCAGCAGCTTAGGACCGGGACAGGAAAAACTGTTTTTT. Translation: CASSLGPGQEKLFF.

V usage is TRBV20-1 and J usage is TRBJ2-3; D gene ambiguous. Looked up from germline, CDR1 is DFQATT and CDR2 is SNEGSKA (reference sequence). This CDR3 has 13 residues. V was clipped by 3 bases and J by 0 bases, with 7 bases between them. The CDR3 here is CSARAKSTDTQYF. As DNA, the CDR3 is TGCAGTGCTAGGGCAAAGAGCACAGATACGCAGTATTTT.

This clonotype was seen many times. This chain joins TRBV7-3 and TRBJ1-2; D gene uncertain. Germline V gives CDR1 SGHTA, CDR2 FQGTGA. The V gene lost 6 bases and the J gene lost 6 bases, with 17 bases spanning the gap. The CDR3 is 14 amino acids. As DNA, the CDR3 is TGTGCCAGCAGTTTCCGGAGAGGAGGGAATGGCTACACCTTC. Its protein product is CASSFRRGGNGYTF.

This clonotype has at least ten counts. The chain couples TRBV11-2 to TRBJ2-2, with D perhaps being TRBD1 or TRBD2 (6 bases each). Germline CDR1 reads SGHAT; CDR2 reads FQNNGV. Trimming removed 5 bases from V and 7 bases from J, with 11 bases in between. The CDR3 has 13 amino acids. CDR3 protein: CASSTGGYGELFF. The DNA for the CDR3 is TGTGCCAGCAGCACCGGGGGCTACGGGGAGCTGTTTTTT.

The V call is TRBV28, the J call TRBJ1-5; no reliable D call. The CDR3 runs 17 residues. V lost 5 bases and J 0 bases, leaving 17 bases between the germline ends. Germline CDR1 and CDR2: MDHEN and SYDVKM. The CDR3 DNA reads TGTGCCAGCAGTGCCGAAAGGTCCAAGTTTAGCAATCAGCCCCAGCATTTT. This gives the protein CASSAERSKFSNQPQHF.

This chain connects TRBV7-3 to TRBJ2-1, with D tentatively TRBD2 (7 bases). There are 17 residues in the CDR3. The ends were cut back, 0 bases at V and 12 bases at J, with 24 bases in the middle. Germline CDR1 reads SGHTA; CDR2 reads FQGTGA. The CDR3 bases are TGTGCCAGCAGCTTAACGAATCGGGGGGCGGCCGGGGATACGCAGTTCTTC. Translated, it gives CASSLTNRGAAGDTQFF.

At least ten counts were recorded for this clonotype. V usage is TRBV24-1 and J usage is TRBJ2-5, with 12 positions matching TRBD2. V lost 6 bases, J lost 1 base, and 2 bases stayed unmatched. This CDR3 has 15 amino acids. CDR1 KGHDR and CDR2 SFDVKD come from the germline V gene. CDR3 in DNA: TGTGCCACCAGTTTGACTAGCGGGGGCCAAGAGACCCAGTACTTC. It is translated as CATSLTSGGQETQYF.

This clonotype has ten or more counts. With a much larger clone just one base away, this may be a read error. J is TRBJ1-6 and V is TRBV7-8; 7 nucleotides agree with TRBD1. Germline values: CDR1 SGHVS, CDR2 FQNEAQ. The CDR3 covers 16 residues. DNA of the CDR3: TGTGCCAGCAGCTTAATACAGGCAGGGGGTAATTCACCCCCCCACTTT. This gives the protein CASSLIQAGGNSPPHF.

The V gene is TRBV28, the J gene TRBJ1-6, with 9 bases that match TRBD1. The CDR3 extends over 16 amino acids. V gave up 4 bases and J gave up 4 bases; unmatched junction bases: 5. Germline CDR1 is MDHEN and CDR2 is SYDVKM. Here the CDR3 DNA reads TGTGCCAGCAGTTACACCGGGACAGGGTATAATTCACCCCTCCACTTT. Amino acid sequence: CASSYTGTGYNSPLHF.

This clonotype was seen once. The CDR3 is CASSPWTSGTYEQYF. The CDR3 nucleotides read TGTGCCAGCAGCCCCTGGACTAGCGGGACCTACGAGCAGTACTTC. This chain links TRBV9 with TRBJ2-7, with 12 positions matching TRBD2. Trimming cost V 4 bases and J 2 bases; bases outside gene matches: 4. This CDR3 contains 15 residues. The germline CDR1 and CDR2 sequences are SGDLS and YYNGEE.

A word on this clonotype: Likely a read error: the CDR3 ends without its conserved phenylalanine or tryptophan. The DNA is left out, because the CDR3 cannot be placed on it with certainty; the CDR3 is given as TCRdb lists it. The genes are TRBV19 and TRBJ1-2; the D call in the table, TRBD1, was not verified against the DNA. Germline V CDR1 and CDR2: LNHDA, SQIVND (reference sequence). A total of 13 residues make up the CDR3, ends included. This CDR3 reads CASGVDRHYGHTL.

This clonotype was detected ten times or more. The V call is TRBV19, the J call TRBJ1-4; D is unclear. Germline values: CDR1 LNHDA, CDR2 SQIVND (reference sequence). V lost 2 bases and J 7 bases, leaving 11 bases between the germline ends. There are 14 residues in the CDR3. CDR3 coding DNA: TGTGCCAGTAGTATACGAGGGATCGGTGAAAAACTGTTTTTT. Translation gives CASSIRGIGEKLFF.

This chain joins TRBV4-1 and TRBJ1-1; 7 positions agree with TRBD1. The CDR3 length is 16 residues. CDR1 is MGHRA, CDR2 YSYEKL, per germline. V shed 2 bases and J 6 bases; nucleotides not matched to a gene: 12. The CDR3 reads CASSQHPRGSQAEAFF. CDR3 DNA sequence: TGCGCCAGCAGCCAACACCCCAGGGGGAGTCAGGCTGAAGCTTTCTTT.

This clonotype was seen a few times. The gene calls are TRBV4-2 and TRBJ2-5; D perhaps matches TRBD1 (5 bases). CDR1 is LGHNA, CDR2 YNFKEQ, per germline. V lost 0 bases and J lost 4, with 9 bases in between. The CDR3 is 14 residues long. The CDR3 loop reads CASSQDTQGETQYF. The CDR3, as DNA: TGTGCCAGCAGCCAAGATACCCAGGGAGAGACCCAGTACTTC.

This clonotype was picked up many times. The chain uses TRBV5-6 and TRBJ2-7, with D possibly TRBD2 on 5 matching bases. Trimming took off 4 bases at V and 2 bases at J, with 10 bases between the two ends. The germline gives CDR1 SGHDT, CDR2 YYEEEE. The CDR3 is made up of 13 amino acids. The CDR3 is CASSPAGTYEQYF. The CDR3 DNA reads TGTGCCAGCAGCCCCGCCGGGACCTACGAGCAGTACTTC.

This clonotype was counted at least ten times. The rearrangement joins TRBV19 to TRBJ2-1; 8 nucleotides line up with TRBD2. Germline loops: CDR1 LNHDA, CDR2 SQIVND (reference sequence). This CDR3 contains 14 residues. J was trimmed by 9 bases and V by 1 base; bases with no gene match: 5. The CDR3 nucleotides read TGTGCCAGTAGTATAGGGGTTCGGGAGGGTGAGCAGTTCTTC. Protein sequence: CASSIGVREGEQFF.

With respect to this clonotype: One junction end disagrees with the germline gene, perhaps due to a read error. The rearrangement uses TRBV5-1 and TRBJ2-7, with D possibly being TRBD1 or TRBD2 (6 bases each). There are 15 residues in the CDR3. Per the germline V gene, CDR1 is SGHRS and CDR2 is YFSETQ. In nucleotides, the CDR3 is TGCGCCCGCAGCTTGGAGGGGGGCGTGGGTTACGAGCAGTACTTC. It is translated as CARSLEGGVGYEQYF. Drawing the rest from reference TRBV5-1 and TRBJ2-7, the complete variable domain is KAGVTQTPRYLIKTRGQQVTLSCSPISGHRSVSWYQQTPGQGLQFLFEYFSETQRNKGNFPGRFSGRQFSNSRSEMNVSTLELGDSALYLCARSLEGGVGYEQYFGPGTRLTVT.

In this sample, this clonotype turned up many times. The J gene is TRBJ1-4, the V gene TRBV6-5; D may be TRBD1 (5 bases). Deletions cut 4 bases from V and 5 bases from J, with 17 bases between. CDR1 and CDR2 (germline): MNHEY, SVGAGI. This CDR3 has 16 residues. The CDR3 loop is CASSSGLRGSNEKLFF. The DNA of the CDR3 is TGTGCCAGCAGTTCGGGCCTTAGGGGTTCGAATGAAAAACTGTTTTTT.